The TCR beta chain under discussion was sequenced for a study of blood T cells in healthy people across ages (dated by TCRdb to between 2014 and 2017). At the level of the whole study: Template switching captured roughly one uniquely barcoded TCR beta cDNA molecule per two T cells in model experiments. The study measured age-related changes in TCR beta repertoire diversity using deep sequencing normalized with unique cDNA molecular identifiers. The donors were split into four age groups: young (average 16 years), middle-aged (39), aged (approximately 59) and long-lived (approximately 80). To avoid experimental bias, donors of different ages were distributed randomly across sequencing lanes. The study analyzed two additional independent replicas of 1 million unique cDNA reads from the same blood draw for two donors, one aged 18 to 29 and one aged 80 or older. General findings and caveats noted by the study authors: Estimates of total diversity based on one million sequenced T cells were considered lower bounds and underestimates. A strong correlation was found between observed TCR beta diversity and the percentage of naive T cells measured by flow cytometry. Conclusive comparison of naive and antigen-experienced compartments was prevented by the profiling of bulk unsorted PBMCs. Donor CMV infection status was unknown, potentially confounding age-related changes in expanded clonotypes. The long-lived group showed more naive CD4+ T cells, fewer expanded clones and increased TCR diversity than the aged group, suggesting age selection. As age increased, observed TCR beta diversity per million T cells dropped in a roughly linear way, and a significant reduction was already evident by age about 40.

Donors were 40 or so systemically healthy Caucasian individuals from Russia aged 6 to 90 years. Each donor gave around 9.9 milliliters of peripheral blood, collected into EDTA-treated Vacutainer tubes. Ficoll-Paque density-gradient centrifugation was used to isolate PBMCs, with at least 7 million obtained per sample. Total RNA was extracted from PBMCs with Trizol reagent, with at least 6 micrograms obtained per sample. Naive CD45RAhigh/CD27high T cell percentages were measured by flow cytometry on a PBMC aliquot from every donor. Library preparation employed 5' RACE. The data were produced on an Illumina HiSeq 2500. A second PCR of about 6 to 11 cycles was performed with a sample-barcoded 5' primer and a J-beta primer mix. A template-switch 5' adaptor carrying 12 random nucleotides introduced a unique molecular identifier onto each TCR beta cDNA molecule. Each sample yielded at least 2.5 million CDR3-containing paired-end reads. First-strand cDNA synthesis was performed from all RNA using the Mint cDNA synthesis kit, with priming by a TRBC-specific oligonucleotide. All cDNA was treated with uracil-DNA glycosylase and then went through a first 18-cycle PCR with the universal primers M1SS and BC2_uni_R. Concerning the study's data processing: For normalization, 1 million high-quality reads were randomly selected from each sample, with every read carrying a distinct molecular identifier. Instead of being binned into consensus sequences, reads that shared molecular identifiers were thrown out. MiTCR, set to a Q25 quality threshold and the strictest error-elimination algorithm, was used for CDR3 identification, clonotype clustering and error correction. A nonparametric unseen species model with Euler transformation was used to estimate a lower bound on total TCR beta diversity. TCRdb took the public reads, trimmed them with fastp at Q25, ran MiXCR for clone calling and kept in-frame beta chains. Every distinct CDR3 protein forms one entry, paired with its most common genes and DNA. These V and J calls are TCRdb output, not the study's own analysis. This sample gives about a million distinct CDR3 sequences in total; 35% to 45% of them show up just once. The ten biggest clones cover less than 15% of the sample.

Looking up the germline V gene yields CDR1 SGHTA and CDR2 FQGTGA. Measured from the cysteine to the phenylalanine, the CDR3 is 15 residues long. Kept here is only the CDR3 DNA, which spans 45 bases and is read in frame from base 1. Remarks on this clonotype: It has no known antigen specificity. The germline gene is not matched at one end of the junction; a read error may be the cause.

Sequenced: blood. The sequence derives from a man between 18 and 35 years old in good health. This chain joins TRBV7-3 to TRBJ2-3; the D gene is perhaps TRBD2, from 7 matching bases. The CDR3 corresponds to CVSTSQRGGPDTQYF. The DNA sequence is TGTGTCAGCACCTCTCAGAGGGGGGGGCCAGATACGCAGTATTTT.